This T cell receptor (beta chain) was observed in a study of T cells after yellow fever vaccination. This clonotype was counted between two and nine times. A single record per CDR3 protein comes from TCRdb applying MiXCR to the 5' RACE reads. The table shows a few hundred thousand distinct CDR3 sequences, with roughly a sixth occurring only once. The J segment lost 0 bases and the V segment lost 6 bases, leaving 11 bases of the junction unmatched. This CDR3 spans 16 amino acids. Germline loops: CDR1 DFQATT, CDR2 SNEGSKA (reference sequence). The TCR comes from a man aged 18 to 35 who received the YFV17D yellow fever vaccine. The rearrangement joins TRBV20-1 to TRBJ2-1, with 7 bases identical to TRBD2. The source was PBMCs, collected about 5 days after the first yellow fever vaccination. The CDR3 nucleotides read TGCAGTGCCCCCAAAGGCGGGGGAAGCTCCTACAATGAGCAGTTCTTC. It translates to CSAPKGGGSSYNEQFF.